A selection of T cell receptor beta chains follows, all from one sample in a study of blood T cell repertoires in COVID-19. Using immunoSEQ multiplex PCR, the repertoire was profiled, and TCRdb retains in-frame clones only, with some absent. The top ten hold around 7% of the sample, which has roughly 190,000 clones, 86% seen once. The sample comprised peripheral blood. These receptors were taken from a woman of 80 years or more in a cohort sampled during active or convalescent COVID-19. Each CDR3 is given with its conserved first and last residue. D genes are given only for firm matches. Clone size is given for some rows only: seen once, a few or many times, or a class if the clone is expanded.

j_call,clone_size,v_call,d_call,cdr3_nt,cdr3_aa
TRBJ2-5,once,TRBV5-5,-,TGTGCCAGCAGCTTCCGACAGGCCCAAGAGACCCAGTACTTC,CASSFRQAQETQYF
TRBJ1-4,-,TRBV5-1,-,TGCGCCAGCAGCACCGGGGGAACAGCGAATAATGAAAAACTGTTTTTT,CASSTGGTANNEKLFF
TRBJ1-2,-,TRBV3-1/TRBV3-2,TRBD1,TGTGCCAGCAGCCACCGACAGGGGGCGAGGGCTGGCTACACCTTC,CASSHRQGARAGYTF
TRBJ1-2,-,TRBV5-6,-,TGTGCCAGCAGCTTGGGTCAGGCCGGTGGCTACACCTTC,CASSLGQAGGYTF
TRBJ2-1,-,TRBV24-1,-,TGTGCCACCAGTGAAAGGGGTAGGGTGGATGAGCAGTTCTTC,CATSERGRVDEQFF
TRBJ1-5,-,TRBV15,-,TGTGCCACCAGCAGAGGCGGGGAATGGGCCCCAGAGCCCCAGCATTTT,CATSRGGEWAPEPQHF
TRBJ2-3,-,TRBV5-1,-,TGCGCCAGCAGCATCGGGTCAGATACGCAGTATTTT,CASSIGSDTQYF
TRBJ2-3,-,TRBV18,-,TGTGCCAGCTCGCATAGGGGGTCCGGAGAAGACACAGATACGCAGTATTTT,CASSHRGSGEDTDTQYF
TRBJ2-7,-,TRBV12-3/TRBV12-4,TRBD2,TGTGCCAGCAGTCCGGGGGGCTCCTACGAGCAGTACTTC,CASSPGGSYEQYF
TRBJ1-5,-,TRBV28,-,TGTGCCAGCAGTTTCAGGGTTAGAGGTCAGCCCCAGCATTTT,CASSFRVRGQPQHF
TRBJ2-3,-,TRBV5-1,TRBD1,TGCGCCAGCAGCACGGACAGGGGGCTTGGCACAGATACGCAGTATTTT,CASSTDRGLGTDTQYF
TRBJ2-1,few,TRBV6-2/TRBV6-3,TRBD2,TGTGCCAGCAGTTACTCTAGCGGGGGGGCTGATGAGCAGTTCTTC,CASSYSSGGADEQFF
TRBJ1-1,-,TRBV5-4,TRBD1,TGTGCCAGCAGCCGTGCAGGGGGCATGAACACTGAAGCTTTCTTT,CASSRAGGMNTEAFF
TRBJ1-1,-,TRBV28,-,TGTGCCAGTCCCCTCGAAGGCCTACGAGGGAACACTGAAGCTTTCTTT,CASPLEGLRGNTEAFF
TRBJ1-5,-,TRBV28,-,TGTGCCAGCAGTTTCTTTTCAGGGGCCCCTTCGGGGCCCCAGCATTTT,CASSFFSGAPSGPQHF
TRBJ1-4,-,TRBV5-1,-,TGCGCCAGCAGCTTGGCCTTCGGGAGCCCTAATGAAAAACTGTTTTTT,CASSLAFGSPNEKLFF
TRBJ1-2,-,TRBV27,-,TGTGCCAGCAGGCTGACAGGCCTCTATACTGGCTACACCTTC,CASRLTGLYTGYTF
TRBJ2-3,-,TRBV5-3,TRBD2,TGTGCCAGAAGCTTTGGTTCCCGACTAGCGGGAGTTACCACAGATACGCAGTATTTT,CARSFGSRLAGVTTDTQYF
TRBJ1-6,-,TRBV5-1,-,TGCGCCAGCAGCTTCCGGGAAAATAATTCACCCCTCCACTTT,CASSFRENNSPLHF
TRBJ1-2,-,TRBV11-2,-,TGTGCCAGCAGCACCGGGGGGGATCGATATGGGTCCACCTTC,CASSTGGDRYGSTF
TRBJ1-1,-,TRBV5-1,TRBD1,TGCGCCAGTGCGAACGGACAGGGAGACACTGAAGCTTTCTTT,CASANGQGDTEAFF
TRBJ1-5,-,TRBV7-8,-,TGTGCCAGCAGCTTAGCTTTAGGACAGCCTAATCAGCCCCAGCATTTT,CASSLALGQPNQPQHF
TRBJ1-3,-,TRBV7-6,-,TGTGCCAGCAGCAACCCCACAGGGAACACCATATATTTT,CASSNPTGNTIYF
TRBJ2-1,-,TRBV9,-,TGTGCCAGCAGCGTAGGCAGGGATCGATATGAGCAGTTCTTC,CASSVGRDRYEQFF
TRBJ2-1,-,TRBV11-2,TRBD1,TGTGCCAGCAGCTTTGGGGGACAGACCTACAATGAGCAGTTCTTC,CASSFGGQTYNEQFF
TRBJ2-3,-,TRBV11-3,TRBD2,TGTGCCAGCAGTTCGGGGGGGAGATTCACAGATACGCAGTATTTT,CASSSGGRFTDTQYF
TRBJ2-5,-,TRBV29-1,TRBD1,TGCAGCGTTGACCCGACAGGGTTCCAAGAGACCCAGTACTTC,CSVDPTGFQETQYF
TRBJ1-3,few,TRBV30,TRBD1,TGTGCCTGGAGAGGACAGGGGTCTGGAAACACCATATATTTT,CAWRGQGSGNTIYF
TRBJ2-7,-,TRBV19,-,TGTGCCAGTAGCCCTAGGGACACCCCCAACTCCTACGAGCAGTACTTC,CASSPRDTPNSYEQYF
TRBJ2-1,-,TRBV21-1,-,TGTGCCAGCAGCAAAGGTGGACAGATATACAATGAGCAGTTCTTC,CASSKGGQIYNEQFF
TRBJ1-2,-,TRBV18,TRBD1,TGTGCCAGCTCACCTCCCGACAGGGGAAGATCTGGCTACACCTTC,CASSPPDRGRSGYTF
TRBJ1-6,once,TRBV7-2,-,TGTGCCAGCAGCTTCAATTATAATTCACCCCTCCACTTT,CASSFNYNSPLHF
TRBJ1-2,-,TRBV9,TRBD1,TGTGCCAGCAGCGTAGCTAGGACAGGTTGGAACTATGGCTACACCTTC,CASSVARTGWNYGYTF